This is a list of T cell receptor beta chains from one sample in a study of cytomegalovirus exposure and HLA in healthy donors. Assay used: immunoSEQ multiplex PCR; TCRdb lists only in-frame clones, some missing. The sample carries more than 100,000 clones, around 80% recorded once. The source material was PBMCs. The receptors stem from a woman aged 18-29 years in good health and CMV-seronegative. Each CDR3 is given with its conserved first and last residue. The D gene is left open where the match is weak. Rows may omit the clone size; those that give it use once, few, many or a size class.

cdr3_nt: TGTGCCACCCAATCAATAGCGGGAGCCTACGAGCAGTACTTC; cdr3_aa: CATQSIAGAYEQYF; j_call: TRBJ2-7; clone_size: -; d_call: TRBD2; v_call: TRBV28
cdr3_nt: TGTGCCAGCAGTGCCTGGGACAGGGAAGATACGCAGTATTTT; cdr3_aa: CASSAWDREDTQYF; j_call: TRBJ2-3; clone_size: -; d_call: TRBD1; v_call: TRBV27
cdr3_nt: TGCGCCAGCAGCCAAGATCCCCAGCGGGAGGTCTACAATGAGCAGTTCTTC; cdr3_aa: CASSQDPQREVYNEQFF; j_call: TRBJ2-1; clone_size: -; d_call: TRBD2; v_call: TRBV4-1
cdr3_nt: TGTGCCTGGAGTGATGACAGAGGCTACACCTTC; cdr3_aa: CAWSDDRGYTF; j_call: TRBJ1-2; clone_size: once; d_call: -; v_call: TRBV30
cdr3_nt: TGTGCCAGCAGCCAGTGGAGCGGCCCTAGCTCCTACAATGAGCAGTTCTTC; cdr3_aa: CASSQWSGPSSYNEQFF; j_call: TRBJ2-1; clone_size: -; d_call: -; v_call: TRBV4-2
cdr3_nt: TGTGCCAGCAGCTTAATTGGTAGCAGCGAGACCCAGTACTTC; cdr3_aa: CASSLIGSSETQYF; j_call: TRBJ2-5; clone_size: -; d_call: -; v_call: TRBV7-9
cdr3_nt: TGCAGCGTTGAAGGCGGGGTCCCCACAGATACGCAGTATTTT; cdr3_aa: CSVEGGVPTDTQYF; j_call: TRBJ2-3; clone_size: -; d_call: -; v_call: TRBV29-1
cdr3_nt: TGTGCCTGGAGTAGGGCTAGCGGGGATACGCAGTATTTT; cdr3_aa: CAWSRASGDTQYF; j_call: TRBJ2-3; clone_size: -; d_call: TRBD2; v_call: TRBV30
cdr3_nt: TGTGCCAGCAGCTCAACTAGCGGGACAGAGACCCAGTACTTC; cdr3_aa: CASSSTSGTETQYF; j_call: TRBJ2-5; clone_size: -; d_call: TRBD2; v_call: TRBV7-9
cdr3_nt: TGCGCCAGCAGCTCTCCCTCCTACGAGCAGTACTTC; cdr3_aa: CASSSPSYEQYF; j_call: TRBJ2-7; clone_size: -; d_call: -; v_call: TRBV5-1
cdr3_nt: TGTGCCAGCAGGCTACTTCTTAGCACTGAAGCTTTCTTT; cdr3_aa: CASRLLLSTEAFF; j_call: TRBJ1-1; clone_size: -; d_call: -; v_call: TRBV6-5
cdr3_nt: TGTGCCAGCAGCCGATTCGGCGGTGGCTCCTACGAGCAGTACTTC; cdr3_aa: CASSRFGGGSYEQYF; j_call: TRBJ2-7; clone_size: -; d_call: -; v_call: TRBV5-8
cdr3_nt: TGTGCCAGCAGCCTAGGGACAGGGTTTGAGGCTTTCTTT; cdr3_aa: CASSLGTGFEAFF; j_call: TRBJ1-1; clone_size: -; d_call: TRBD1; v_call: TRBV7-9
cdr3_nt: TGTGCCAGCAGCTCTCAGGGGCGTCGGACTAATGAAAAACTGTTTTTT; cdr3_aa: CASSSQGRRTNEKLFF; j_call: TRBJ1-4; clone_size: few; d_call: -; v_call: TRBV7-6
cdr3_nt: TGTGCCAGCAGCTGGACGGGACAGGGAGGATACGAGCAGTACTTC; cdr3_aa: CASSWTGQGGYEQYF; j_call: TRBJ2-7; clone_size: -; d_call: TRBD1; v_call: TRBV7-2
cdr3_nt: TGTGCCTGGGGGACAGGGAATAATAATTCACCCCTCCACTTT; cdr3_aa: CAWGTGNNNSPLHF; j_call: TRBJ1-6; clone_size: -; d_call: TRBD1; v_call: TRBV30
cdr3_nt: TGTGCCAGCACCCAGATGGACAGTTCCAACGAGCAGTACTTC; cdr3_aa: CASTQMDSSNEQYF; j_call: TRBJ2-7; clone_size: -; d_call: -; v_call: TRBV7-8
cdr3_nt: TGTGCCAGCAGTAGCGGACCCTTCGTAACCTACGAGCAGTACTTC; cdr3_aa: CASSSGPFVTYEQYF; j_call: TRBJ2-7; clone_size: -; d_call: -; v_call: TRBV6-5
cdr3_nt: TGTGCCAGCAGAAAAGGACTAGCGGGGAACACAGATACGCAGTATTTT; cdr3_aa: CASRKGLAGNTDTQYF; j_call: TRBJ2-3; clone_size: -; d_call: TRBD2; v_call: TRBV27
cdr3_nt: TGTGCCAGCAGCCAAGGCGCCTCCTATGGCTACACCTTC; cdr3_aa: CASSQGASYGYTF; j_call: TRBJ1-2; clone_size: -; d_call: -; v_call: TRBV14
cdr3_nt: TGTGCCAGCAGCGCAGCTCCTAGGAATGAAAAACTGTTTTTT; cdr3_aa: CASSAAPRNEKLFF; j_call: TRBJ1-4; clone_size: -; d_call: -; v_call: TRBV7-9